The 27 T cell receptor beta chains listed next were all sequenced from one sample in a study of PD-1 blockade in classical Hodgkin lymphoma. Every patient experienced relapse after autologous stem cell transplantation, and brentuximab vedotin exposure varied. Measured with immunoSEQ multiplex PCR; TCRdb has only the in-frame clones, and not every one. The sample has fewer than 90,000 clones; around 93% are singletons. The sequences come from peripheral blood mononuclear cells (PBMCs), collected at baseline. Source of these receptors: a human donor with classical Hodgkin lymphoma.

The CDR3 loop reads CASSGDHYGYTF. The CDR3 nucleotides are TGTGCCAGCAGCGGGGATCACTATGGCTACACCTTC. V and J are TRBV4-2 and TRBJ1-2, with D unresolved. In germline, CDR1 is LGHNA, CDR2 YNFKEQ. The CDR3 totals 12 residues. V lost 5 bases and J 3 bases, leaving 7 bases between the germline ends.

Written as DNA, the CDR3 is TGTGCCAGCAGTCCACTCCCCCCTCCGGGACCTTATTTCTACACCTTC. As protein: CASSPLPPPGPYFYTF. The J gene is TRBJ1-2, the V gene TRBV27, with D tentatively TRBD1 (5 bases). V was cut by 5 bases and J by 10 bases, with 26 bases left in between. CDR3 length: 16 amino acids. CDR1 is MNHEY and CDR2 is SMNVEV in the germline V gene (reference sequence).

Of note for this clone: The same CDR3 can be traced to other DNA sequences in this sample. The chain links TRBV4-3 to TRBJ1-3, with no clear D. This CDR3 has 16 residues. Germline values: CDR1 LGHNA, CDR2 YSLEER. Trimming took off 1 base at V and 0 bases at J, with 10 bases between the two ends. The CDR3 spells CASSQVPGNSGNTIYF. The CDR3 DNA follows: TGCGCCAGCAGCCAAGTTCCAGGCAACTCTGGAAACACCATATATTTT.

The V call is TRBV5-5, the J call TRBJ2-2; no firm D call. V was clipped by 4 bases and J by 8 bases, with 18 bases between them. Germline assignment: CDR1 SGHKS and CDR2 YYEKEE (reference sequence). The CDR3 consists of 15 residues. CDR3 in DNA: TGTGCCAGCAGCAGCGAATTTACTTTTCTAGGGGAGCTGTTTTTT. Translation: CASSSEFTFLGELFF.

The chain has TRBV7-9 and TRBJ1-5; D is uncertain. Trimming left V 5 bases short and J 4 bases short, with 12 bases between. The CDR3 runs 14 residues. Per the germline V gene, CDR1 is SEHNR and CDR2 is FQNEAQ (reference sequence). CDR3 in DNA: TGTGCCAGCAGCCGGATCCAGTCAAATCAGCCCCAGCATTTT. It encodes CASSRIQSNQPQHF. Combining the CDR3 with reference TRBV7-9 and TRBJ1-5 gives the whole variable domain DTGVSQNPRHKITKRGQNVTFRCDPISEHNRLYWYRQTLGQGPEFLTYFQNEAQLEKSRLLSDRFSAERPKGSFSTLEIQRTEQGDSAMYLCASSRIQSNQPQHFGDGTRLSIL.

This clone appeared a single time. This CDR3 is also generated by other DNA sequences in the sample. The chain is built from TRBV29-1 and TRBJ2-6, with no clear D. The CDR3 consists of 13 residues. V was clipped by 3 bases and J by 4 bases, with 7 bases between them. Germline lookup yields CDR1 SQVTM and CDR2 ANQGSEA. The CDR3 loop reads CSVDGVGANVLTF. In nucleotides, the CDR3 is TGCAGCGTTGATGGGGTCGGGGCCAACGTCCTGACTTTC.

This clone has just one count. The chain links TRBV6-6 to TRBJ2-7; D is ambiguous. In germline, CDR1 is MNHNY, CDR2 SVGAGI (reference sequence). Between the trimmed V and J ends, which lost 10 bases and 1 base, there was a span of 14 bases. The CDR3 runs to 13 residues. This CDR3 reads CAISLEWSYEQYF. The CDR3 nucleotides are TGTGCCATATCCTTAGAGTGGTCCTACGAGCAGTACTTC.

The V call is TRBV5-5, the J call TRBJ1-1; D is perhaps TRBD1 (6 bases). V lost 5 bases and J lost 0, with 17 bases in between. The CDR3 consists of 16 residues. CDR1 is SGHKS and CDR2 is YYEKEE in the germline V gene (reference sequence). The CDR3: CASSPETQGMNTEAFF. The CDR3 DNA is TGTGCCAGCAGTCCAGAAACACAGGGTATGAACACTGAAGCTTTCTTT.

The rearrangement uses TRBV11-1 and TRBJ2-1, with 8 nucleotides matching TRBD2. With V trimmed by 10 bases and J by 11 bases, 19 bases remained unmatched. There are 15 residues in the CDR3. Germline CDR1 SGHAT, CDR2 FQDESV (reference sequence). CDR3 DNA sequence: TGTGCCACCTCCCCCACGACCGGGACTAGTCTTAAGCAGTTCTTC. It codes for CATSPTTGTSLKQFF.

The chain is built from TRBV10-2 and TRBJ2-7; D is ambiguous. Germline V gives CDR1 WSHSY, CDR2 SAAADI. The CDR3 runs 13 residues. The V and J ends lost 5 bases and 2 bases respectively, with 10 bases between them. In DNA form, the CDR3 reads TGCGCCAGCAGTTGGGCTTATACCTACGAGCAGTACTTC. This encodes CASSWAYTYEQYF.

The rearrangement joins TRBV29-1 to TRBJ2-7; D uncertain. This CDR3 is 12 amino acids long. The V gene lost 0 bases and the J gene lost 3 bases, with 6 bases spanning the gap. Germline V gives CDR1 SQVTM, CDR2 ANQGSEA. CDR3 sequence (DNA): TGCAGCGTTGAAGATTCCCGCTACGAGCAGTACTTC. Translated, it gives CSVEDSRYEQYF.

This sequence joins TRBV7-3 and TRBJ1-1; the D is unclear. The CDR3 spans 16 residues. V was clipped by 0 bases and J by 2 bases, with 13 bases between them. Germline V lookup: CDR1 SGHTA, CDR2 FQGTGA. The CDR3: CASSLTSRALNTEAFF. CDR3 coding DNA: TGTGCCAGCAGCTTAACAAGTAGGGCCTTAAACACTGAAGCTTTCTTT. Full variable domain (missing parts from reference TRBV7-3 and TRBJ1-1): GAGVSQTPSNKVTEKGKYVELRCDPISGHTALYWYRQSLGQGPEFLIYFQGTGAADDSGLPNDRFFAVRPEGSVSTLKIQRTERGDSAVYLCASSLTSRALNTEAFFGQGTRLTVV.

The chain carries TRBV5-4 and TRBJ2-2; D tentatively reads TRBD1 or TRBD2 (5 bases each). V was trimmed by 4 bases and J by 7 bases, leaving 17 bases between them. The V gene's germline CDR1 is SGHNT and CDR2 YYREEE (reference sequence). The CDR3 consists of 15 residues. CDR3 amino acids: CASSATSQGVGELFF. CDR3 DNA sequence: TGTGCCAGCAGCGCCACAAGTCAGGGAGTCGGGGAGCTGTTTTTT.

The chain couples TRBV18 to TRBJ2-4, with TRBD2 matching over 7 bases. CDR3 length: 13 amino acids. Germline-derived CDR1 and CDR2 are KGHSH and LQKENI. The junction had 3 bases not matched to a gene; V was cut back by 3 bases and J by 7 bases. Written as DNA, the CDR3 is TGTGCCAGCTCACCGGCTAGCGGCAACATTCAGTACTTC. It is translated as CASSPASGNIQYF. Variable domain in full (rest from reference TRBV18 and TRBJ2-4): NAGVMQNPRHLVRRRGQEARLRCSPMKGHSHVYWYRQLPEEGLKFMVYLQKENIIDESGMPKERFSAEFPKEGPSILRIQQVVRGDSAAYFCASSPASGNIQYFGAGTRLSVL.

This clone occurred once. The chain couples TRBV29-1 to TRBJ2-7, with 7 bases matching TRBD1. CDR1 and CDR2 from the germline V gene are SQVTM and ANQGSEA. V dropped 7 bases and J dropped 0; count of bases not matched to a gene: 9. CDR3 size: 14 residues. The CDR3 DNA is TGCAGCGCATCCGGGACAGATGACTCCTACGAGCAGTACTTC. Residues: CSASGTDDSYEQYF.

V usage is TRBV25-1 and J usage is TRBJ1-1; a weak D match, TRBD1 (5 bases). V was shortened by 3 bases and J by 3 bases, with 14 bases between the two germline ends. CDR3 length: 15 amino acids. In germline, CDR1 is MGHDK, CDR2 SYGVNS. CDR3 amino acids: CASSEGGGSHTEAFF. DNA for the CDR3: TGTGCCAGCAGTGAGGGGGGAGGCTCGCACACTGAAGCTTTCTTT.

DNA of the CDR3: TGTGCCAGCAGCCCGACAGGGGGCGGCTACACCTTC. It codes for CASSPTGGGYTF. The chain uses TRBV5-4 and TRBJ1-2, with TRBD1 matching over 10 bases. CDR1 and CDR2 (germline): SGHNT, YYREEE (reference sequence). The CDR3 covers 12 residues. V shed 4 bases and J 8 bases; nucleotides not matched to a gene: 2. The whole variable domain, remainder taken from reference TRBV5-4 and TRBJ1-2, is ETGVTQSPTHLIKTRGQQVTLRCSSQSGHNTVSWYQQALGQGPQFIFQYYREEENGRGNFPPRFSGLQFPNYSSELNVNALELDDSALYLCASSPTGGGYTFGSGTRLTVV.

The rearrangement joins TRBV7-9 to TRBJ2-1; D call uncertain. The V end lost 5 bases, the J end lost 8 bases, and 13 bases lay between the germline ends. CDR1 is SEHNR, CDR2 FQNEAQ, per germline (reference sequence). CDR3 size: 13 residues. This chain's CDR3 is CASSPLSRYEQFF. The CDR3 DNA reads as TGTGCCAGCAGCCCCCTCAGTCGTTATGAGCAGTTCTTC.

This chain joins TRBV19 and TRBJ2-3; TRBD2 matches 8 bases. V lost 6 bases to trimming and J lost 8 bases; unmatched junction nucleotides: 1. Germline CDR1 and CDR2: LNHDA and SQIVND (reference sequence). The CDR3 is 11 amino acids. The CDR3 coding sequence is TGTGCCAGTAGACGGGAGGGTACGCAGTATTTT. This gives the protein CASRREGTQYF.

The CDR3 nucleotides read TGTGCCAGCAGCCATACTAGCGGGGGGGTTCGGGAGCAGTTCTTC. Protein sequence: CASSHTSGGVREQFF. The chain combines TRBV4-2 with TRBJ2-1, with 13 bases matching TRBD2. Trimming at V came to 3 bases and at J to 10 bases, leaving 6 bases not matched to a gene. This CDR3 has 15 amino acids. Germline V gene sequence: CDR1 LGHNA, CDR2 YNFKEQ.

The chain recombines TRBV30 with TRBJ1-1, with D tentatively TRBD1 (5 bases). This CDR3 contains 13 residues. Germline values: CDR1 GTSNPN, CDR2 SVGIG (reference sequence). Trimming took 2 bases from V and 4 from J, leaving 11 bases between them. The CDR3 DNA reads as TGTGCCTGGAGTCCCGACAGAGTCACTGAAGCTTTCTTT. As protein: CAWSPDRVTEAFF.

This clone has a single count. This chain uses TRBV19 with TRBJ1-1; tentative D call: TRBD1 (5 bases). The CDR3 runs 12 residues. V lost 11 bases to trimming and J lost 3 bases, with 13 bases between them. Germline CDR1 and CDR2: LNHDA and SQIVND (reference sequence). CDR3 region: CAARSGYTEAFF. The CDR3 nucleotides read TGTGCCGCCAGATCAGGGTACACTGAAGCTTTCTTT.

This chain connects TRBV30 to TRBJ1-6, with a possible D match to TRBD1 (6 bases). Trimming shortened V by 5 bases and J by 7 bases, and 15 bases separated the two germline ends. This CDR3 contains 14 residues. Germline assignment: CDR1 GTSNPN and CDR2 SVGIG (reference sequence). CDR3 sequence reads: CAWQRQVGNSPLHF. For the CDR3, the DNA is TGTGCCTGGCAAAGACAGGTCGGCAATTCACCCCTCCACTTT.

The chain combines TRBV4-2 with TRBJ2-7; D ambiguous. This CDR3 region has 16 residues. Germline values: CDR1 LGHNA, CDR2 YNFKEQ. The V end lost 0 bases, the J end lost 2 bases, and 14 bases lay between the germline ends. The CDR3 spells CASSQERSPPAYEQYF. CDR3 sequence (DNA): TGTGCCAGCAGCCAAGAAAGGTCCCCTCCAGCCTACGAGCAGTACTTC.

This clone has just a few counts. This chain links TRBV4-1 with TRBJ2-7; TRBD2 matches 11 bases. This CDR3 comprises 17 residues. The trim removed 0 bases at V and 6 bases at J, leaving 10 bases unmatched. From germline, CDR1 is MGHRA and CDR2 YSYEKL. CDR3 sequence: CASSQEGIAGGLGEQYF. DNA for the CDR3: TGCGCCAGCAGCCAAGAGGGGATAGCGGGGGGGCTCGGCGAGCAGTACTTC.

This clone was detected once. The V call is TRBV27, the J call TRBJ1-1; 7 nucleotides align to TRBD1. This CDR3 comprises 17 residues. The germline V gene encodes CDR1 MNHEY and CDR2 SMNVEV (reference sequence). V shed 3 bases, J shed 7 bases, and the junction held 17 bases outside the gene matches. CDR3 sequence: CASSFRGDRSGGYEAFF. CDR3 in DNA: TGTGCCAGCAGTTTCCGCGGGGACAGATCAGGAGGGTATGAAGCTTTCTTT.

The chain carries TRBV19 and TRBJ1-5; D perhaps matches TRBD1 (6 bases). This CDR3 spans 16 amino acids. CDR1 and CDR2 (germline): LNHDA, SQIVND (reference sequence). The V gene lost 4 bases and the J gene lost 2 bases, with 15 bases spanning the gap. CDR3 in amino acids: CASSTNRADGNQPQHF. CDR3 DNA sequence: TGTGCCAGTAGTACAAACAGGGCGGATGGCAATCAGCCCCAGCATTTT.